These T cell receptor beta chains were read from a single sample in a study of blood T cell repertoires in COVID-19. Some clones are missing from TCRdb's copy, which holds only in-frame ones; the method was immunoSEQ multiplex PCR. The data contain under 150,000 clones, about 85% of them singletons. The sequenced sample was peripheral blood. The source of these receptors is a man aged 35-49 years with acute or convalescent COVID-19. CDR3s leave out the opening cysteine and the closing phenylalanine or tryptophan.

V	J	CDR3
TRBV3-1/TRBV3-2	TRBJ2-3	ASSPRQPQTSTDTQY
TRBV7-2	TRBJ2-5	ASSLGLAGGTHQETQY
TRBV5-6	TRBJ1-6	ASSLGRLIYNSPLH
TRBV2	TRBJ2-7	ASSEVRDIYEQY
TRBV25-1	TRBJ2-1	ASRISSYNEQF
TRBV4-1	TRBJ1-1	ASSQGLFRTGRTEAF
TRBV14	TRBJ2-5	ASSQFGTSVGQETQY
TRBV30	TRBJ2-7	AWGTSGGASYEQY
TRBV2	TRBJ2-5	ASSRQGTQY
TRBV11-2	TRBJ2-1	ASSGGTGGNEQF
TRBV15	TRBJ1-2	ATSRGTEPHVGYT
TRBV7-2	TRBJ2-1	ASSLVLGLASNNEQF
TRBV2	TRBJ2-1	ASSERGLSSYNEQF